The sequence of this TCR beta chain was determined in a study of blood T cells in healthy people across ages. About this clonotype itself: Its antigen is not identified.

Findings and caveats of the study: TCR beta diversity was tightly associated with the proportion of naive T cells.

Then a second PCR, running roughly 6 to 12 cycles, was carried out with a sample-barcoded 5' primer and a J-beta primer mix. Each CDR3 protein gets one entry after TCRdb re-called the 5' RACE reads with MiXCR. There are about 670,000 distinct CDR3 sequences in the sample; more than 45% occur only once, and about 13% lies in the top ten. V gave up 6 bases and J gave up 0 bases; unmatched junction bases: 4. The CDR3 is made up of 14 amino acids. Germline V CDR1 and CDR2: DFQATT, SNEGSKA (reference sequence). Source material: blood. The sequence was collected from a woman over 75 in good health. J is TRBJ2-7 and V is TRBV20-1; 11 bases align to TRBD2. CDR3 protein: CSAASGGLSYEQYF. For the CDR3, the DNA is TGCAGTGCGGCTAGCGGGGGGCTCTCCTACGAGCAGTACTTC.